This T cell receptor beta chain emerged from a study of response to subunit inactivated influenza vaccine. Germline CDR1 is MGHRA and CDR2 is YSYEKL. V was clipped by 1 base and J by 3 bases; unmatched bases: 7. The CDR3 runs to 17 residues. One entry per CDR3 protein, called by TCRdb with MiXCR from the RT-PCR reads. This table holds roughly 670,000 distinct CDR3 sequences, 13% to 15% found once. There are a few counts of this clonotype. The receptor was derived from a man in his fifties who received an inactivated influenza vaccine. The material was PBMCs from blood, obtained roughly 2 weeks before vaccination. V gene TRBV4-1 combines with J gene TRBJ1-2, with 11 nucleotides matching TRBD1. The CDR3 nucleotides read TGCGCCAGCAGCCAAGGTCCCGGGACAGGGGGACACTATGGCTACACCTTC. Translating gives CASSQGPGTGGHYGYTF.